The 17 T cell receptor beta chains reported below all come from one sample, sequenced in a study of T cell clonality in common variable immunodeficiency. Some clones are missing from TCRdb's copy, which holds only in-frame ones; the method was immunoSEQ multiplex PCR. The sample was found to contain 40,000 to 45,000 clones, and every one recurs. Sequencing used peripheral blood mononuclear cells. Receptors were obtained from a person between 18 and 69 years old in good health.

This clone came up many times. The read falls 3 residues short of the CDR3 end, and the missing part is taken from the germline J gene. This chain links TRBV7-9 with TRBJ1-1; 7 bases match TRBD1. Per germline, CDR1 SEHNR and CDR2 FQNEAQ (reference sequence). The CDR3 has 15 residues. The V segment lost 6 bases and the J segment 1 base; nucleotides outside the gene matches: 8. The DNA read from the CDR3 is TGTGCCAGCAGGACAGGGAAGGAGGGGAACACTGAA. The encoded protein is CASRTGKEGNTE. The whole CDR3 sequence is CASRTGKEGNTEAFF. The full variable domain, in which reference TRBV7-9 and TRBJ1-1 provide the parts outside the CDR3, is DTGVSQNPRHKITKRGQNVTFRCDPISEHNRLYWYRQTLGQGPEFLTYFQNEAQLEKSRLLSDRFSAERPKGSFSTLEIQRTEQGDSAMYLCASRTGKEGNTEAFFGQGTRLTVV.

This clone was counted a few times. The CDR3 extends 3 residues past the end of the read, so its final part is completed from the germline J gene. The rearrangement uses TRBV19 and TRBJ2-2; D is perhaps TRBD1 (5 bases). Germline-derived CDR1 and CDR2 are LNHDA and SQIVND (reference sequence). The CDR3 has 15 amino acids. The covered CDR3 bases are TGTGCCAGTAGTATTTTGAGCTCTGGGGCCAACGTG. Protein sequence: CASSILSSGANV. Given in full, the CDR3 is CASSILSSGANVLFF.

A note on this clone: The CDR3 end falls 3 residues outside the read, so it is completed with the germline J gene. V gene TRBV7-8 combines with J gene TRBJ2-5; 8 positions match TRBD2. V trimming: 5 bases; J trimming: 7 bases; junction bases outside the gene matches: 9. Germline CDR1 SGHVS, CDR2 FQNEAQ. This CDR3 region has 14 residues. The CDR3 is CASSPGGDGATQYF. Incomplete CDR3 DNA: TGTGCCAGCAGCCCCGGGGGGGATGGTGCGACC.

This clone was observed at least ten times. Coverage ceases 3 residues before the CDR3 finishes, and the germline J gene fills in the end. This chain joins TRBV29-1 and TRBJ2-5; D may be TRBD2 (7 bases). V was trimmed by 3 bases and J by 4 bases, leaving 18 bases between them. CDR3 length: 15 residues. Germline V gene sequence: CDR1 SQVTM, CDR2 ANQGSEA. The CDR3 DNA, read in part, is TGCAGCGTTGATTTTTTTCAGGGAGGGGGAGAGACC. Protein: CSVDFFQGGGET. In full, the CDR3 is CSVDFFQGGGETQYF.

A note on this clone: The sequence runs out 3 residues before the end of the CDR3; the remainder is reconstructed from the germline J gene. The chain carries TRBV19 and TRBJ2-2, with a weak D call TRBD1 (6 bases). Germline CDR1 and CDR2: LNHDA and SQIVND (reference sequence). The CDR3 covers 16 residues. This chain's CDR3 is CASRQDPSPGANVLFF. The CDR3 DNA, read in part, is TGTGCCTCGCGACAGGATCCGTCGCCTGGGGCCAACGTG.

This clone was recorded many times. The read comes to an end 3 residues before the CDR3 does, leaving the germline J gene to fill in the end. The V and J genes are TRBV7-2 and TRBJ2-3; 9 bases map to TRBD2. The germline gives CDR1 SGHTA, CDR2 FQGNSA. With V trimmed by 3 bases and J by 8 bases, 6 bases remained unmatched. The CDR3 is made up of 14 amino acids. The part of the CDR3 DNA that was read is TGTGCCAGCAGCTTCACCTCTAGCGGGACTACG. Translation: CASSFTSSGTT. The full CDR3 sequence reads CASSFTSSGTTQYF.

In its sample, this clone was seen many times. The CDR3 end lies 3 residues beyond the end of the read and is filled in from the germline J gene. The chain is built from TRBV30 and TRBJ1-2; 7 bases match TRBD1. Germline CDR1 is GTSNPN and CDR2 is SVGIG (reference sequence). This CDR3 has 15 residues. Trimming took 0 bases from V and 6 from J; bases not matched to a gene: 10. The CDR3 loop is CAWSVSRRQGDGYTF. The DNA read from the CDR3 is TGTGCCTGGAGTGTGTCCCGCCGGCAGGGGGATGGC.

This clone was counted ten times or more. The read ends 3 residues shy of where the CDR3 ends; the end is completed using the germline J gene. The genes are TRBV5-1 and TRBJ2-5, with 7 bases aligning to TRBD2. V was pared by 3 bases and J by 2 bases, with 1 base of the junction left unmatched. Germline CDR1 SGHRS, CDR2 YFSETQ. The CDR3 is 13 residues long. The CDR3 loop is CASSWGGQETQYF. CDR3 bases read: TGCGCCAGCAGCTGGGGGGGACAAGAGACC.

This clone was observed many times. The read stops 3 residues short of the end of the CDR3; the missing end is completed from the germline J gene. The chain joins TRBV20-1 to TRBJ1-1; 8 bases map to TRBD1. The CDR3 has 15 residues. In germline, CDR1 is DFQATT, CDR2 SNEGSKA (reference sequence). The V and J ends lost 4 bases and 2 bases, in that order; junction bases with no gene match: 9. CDR3 DNA, as far as it was read: TGCAGTGCTATGATTCCAGGGGGCGAAAACACTGAA. Protein sequence: CSAMIPGGENTE. The whole CDR3 is CSAMIPGGENTEAFF.

This clone was found many times. The DNA ends 3 residues before the CDR3 does, and the rest of the CDR3 is filled in from the germline J gene. This chain links TRBV20-1 with TRBJ2-3, with 12 bases fitting TRBD2. The V gene end was trimmed by 5 bases and the J gene end by 6 bases; junction bases not matched to a gene: 9. The CDR3 is 15 amino acids. Germline CDR1 reads DFQATT; CDR2 reads SNEGSKA (reference sequence). The CDR3 reads CSAPWTSGIRDTQYF. The part of the CDR3 DNA that was read is TGCAGTGCTCCTTGGACTAGCGGGATTAGGGATACG.

This clone has a count of ten or more. The read terminates 3 residues before the CDR3 end, so the remaining end is supplied by the germline J gene. The chain joins TRBV11-2 to TRBJ1-1; D uncertain. Germline CDR1 and CDR2: SGHAT and FQNNGV. Between the trimmed V and J ends, which lost 6 bases and 6 bases, there was a span of 17 bases. This CDR3 is 14 amino acids long. The CDR3 is CASRGTRQGSEAFF. The part of the CDR3 DNA that was read is TGTGCCAGCAGGGGTACCAGACAAGGGTCTGAA.

At least ten counts were recorded for this clone. The CDR3 end is not reached by the read, which stops 3 residues before it; the germline J gene fills it in. The V and J genes are TRBV20-1 and TRBJ2-7, with D tentatively TRBD2 (7 bases). The CDR3 loop spans 15 amino acids. Trimming stripped 0 bases from V and 3 bases from J, with 15 bases between. The V gene's germline CDR1 is DFQATT and CDR2 SNEGSKA (reference sequence). The CDR3 DNA, read in part, is TGCAGTGCTAGAGATGCGGAGGGGGGGGGCTACGAG. Translation gives CSARDAEGGGYE. The whole CDR3 protein reads CSARDAEGGGYEQYF.

This clone was counted ten times or more. The read ends 3 residues early relative to the CDR3; the germline J gene fills the gap. The rearrangement links TRBV2 to TRBJ2-5, with 8 bases lining up with TRBD2. The junction had 6 bases not matched to a gene; V was cut back by 7 bases and J by 5 bases. CDR1 and CDR2 (germline): SNHLY, FYNNEI. CDR3 size: 13 residues. The CDR3 here is CASIPAGVETQYF. Incomplete CDR3 DNA: TGTGCCAGCATTCCAGCGGGAGTGGAGACC.

This clone was recorded many times. The CDR3 bases that were read are TGTGCCAGCAGCCAAGCAGCGGGTCGCACAGATACG. Translating gives CASSQAAGRTDT. The CDR3 as a whole reads CASSQAAGRTDTQYF. The chain combines TRBV4-2 with TRBJ2-3; TRBD2 might be the D (6 bases). The CDR3 extends 3 residues past the end of the read, so its final part is completed from the germline J gene. The V gene lost 1 base and the J gene lost 1 base, with 9 bases spanning the gap. Germline loops: CDR1 LGHNA, CDR2 YNFKEQ. The CDR3 contains 15 residues.

This clone was seen at least ten times. The read halts 3 residues ahead of the CDR3 end, with the missing end drawn from the germline J gene. The rearrangement uses TRBV6-7 and TRBJ2-1, with TRBD1 identical over 9 bases. TRBV6-7 qualifies as an ORF whose function is uncertain. After removal of 2 bases from V and 8 bases from J, the junction contained 13 bases not matched to a gene. There are 17 residues in the CDR3. The sequenced part of the CDR3 DNA is TGTGCCAGCAGTTACCCGCCCCCCGGGACAGGGATGGATGAG. Translated, it gives CASSYPPPGTGMDE. From start to end, the CDR3 is CASSYPPPGTGMDEQFF.

The table lists this clone with many counts. The read gets to within 3 residues of the CDR3 end, and the germline J gene fills in the rest. V and J are TRBV7-8 and TRBJ2-7, with a weak D call TRBD1 (5 bases). The CDR3 extends over 12 amino acids. Germline V gene sequence: CDR1 SGHVS, CDR2 FQNEAQ. V was shortened by 6 bases and J by 6 bases, with 12 bases between the two germline ends. CDR3 bases read: TGTGCCAGCAGTTGGACACCCAGCGAG. It codes for CASSWTPSE. The entire CDR3 protein is CASSWTPSEQYF.

This clone was observed many times. Incomplete CDR3 DNA: TGTGCCACCAACCCGGTAGCGGGGTACAATGAG. Translation gives CATNPVAGYNE. The full CDR3 protein reads CATNPVAGYNEQFF. The chain is built from TRBV19 and TRBJ2-1; 8 bases are a match to TRBD2. The read ends 3 residues shy of where the CDR3 ends; the end is completed using the germline J gene. The CDR3 is 14 amino acids. V lost 10 bases and J lost 4; bases outside the gene matches: 9. Germline CDR1 is LNHDA and CDR2 is SQIVND (reference sequence). Full variable domain (remainder filled in from reference TRBV19 and TRBJ2-1): DGGITQSPKYLFRKEGQNVTLSCEQNLNHDAMYWYRQDPGQGLRLIYYSQIVNDFQKGDIAEGYSVSREKKESFPLTVTSAQKNPTAFYLCATNPVAGYNEQFFGPGTRLTVL.